This TCR beta chain was recovered during a study of radiotherapy plus CTLA-4 blockade in lung cancer. Study in general: Overall, roughly 18% of patients showed an objective response, while about 30% attained disease control.

The method was immunoSEQ multiplex PCR; TCRdb's version includes in-frame clones alone and lacks a portion of them. The sample carries 14,000 to 15,000 clones, about 70% recorded once. Points from the study as a whole: Early blood T cell clone dynamics, with interferon-beta, were reported to best predict response.

Worth noting for this clone: Its antigen remains unidentified.

The CDR3 totals 15 residues. Germline trimming cut 0 bases from V and 9 bases from J; bases unmatched to any gene: 7. From germline, CDR1 is SGDLS and CDR2 YYNGEE. The sample in question was peripheral blood, obtained from a patient treated with radiotherapy plus ipilimumab. The TCR sequence derives from a human donor with non-small cell lung cancer whose response to radiotherapy plus ipilimumab could not be evaluated. The chain is built from TRBV9 and TRBJ2-1; 9 positions agree with TRBD2. CDR3 in DNA: TGTGCCAGCAGCGTAGTGAGCGGGGGGCCGGGTGAGCAGTTCTTC. Translation: CASSVVSGGPGEQFF.